Listed below are T cell receptor beta chains from one sample, sequenced in a study of T cell changes during pregnancy in multiple sclerosis. Sequencing used immunoSEQ multiplex PCR; TCRdb keeps in-frame clones, though not all of them. The sample has under 60,000 clones, about 90% seen once. Sequenced here: CD4+ T cells from peripheral blood mononuclear cells, sampled in the second trimester of pregnancy. These receptors all come from a female donor in good health, enrolled as a control in a pregnancy study. CDR3s include the opening cysteine and the closing phenylalanine or tryptophan. D genes are given only for firm matches. Rows may omit the clone size; those that give it use once, few, many or a size class.

>TRBV15|NA|TRBJ2-2|NA
CATSRAIGMGTGELFF
TGTGCCACCAGCAGAGCAATCGGGATGGGCACCGGGGAGCTGTTTTTT
>TRBV5-6|NA|TRBJ1-5|once
CASSQGRGNQPQHF
TGTGCCAGCAGCCAGGGCAGGGGAAATCAGCCCCAGCATTTT
>TRBV11-1|NA|TRBJ1-6|once
CASTPTGNSPLHF
TGTGCCAGCACCCCTACGGGTAATTCACCCCTCCACTTT
>TRBV18|TRBD2|TRBJ2-4|NA
CASSQAGGPNRLVSKYF
TGTGCCAGCTCACAAGCGGGGGGGCCAAATCGACTAGTTTCCAAGTACTTC
>TRBV7-9|NA|TRBJ1-2|few
CASSSGSNYGYTF
TGTGCCAGCAGCTCAGGGTCTAACTATGGCTACACCTTC
>TRBV7-9|NA|TRBJ1-1|NA
CASGTYEAFF
TGTGCCAGCGGGACATATGAAGCTTTCTTT
>TRBV7-3|NA|TRBJ1-1|NA
CASSAQGSPEAFF
TGTGCCAGCAGCGCCCAGGGGAGCCCTGAAGCTTTCTTT
>TRBV4-3|TRBD1|TRBJ1-1|NA
CASSQTGETEAFF
TGCGCCAGCAGCCAAACAGGGGAAACTGAAGCTTTCTTT
>TRBV7-2|NA|TRBJ1-1|NA
CASSSQDQTVGTEAFF
TGTGCCAGCAGCTCACAAGATCAGACAGTGGGCACTGAAGCTTTCTTT
>TRBV2|TRBD1|TRBJ2-7|NA
CASSGRNRGRGEQYF
TGTGCCAGCAGTGGGCGGAACAGGGGGCGCGGCGAGCAGTACTTC
>TRBV4-3|NA|TRBJ1-6|NA
CASSQDRGGQGYNSPLHF
TGCGCCAGCAGCCAAGATAGGGGCGGTCAGGGATATAATTCACCCCTCCACTTT
>TRBV7-3|TRBD2|TRBJ2-1|once
CASSPGSGGYNEQFF
TGTGCCAGCAGCCCCGGTAGCGGGGGGTACAATGAGCAGTTCTTC
>TRBV4-2|TRBD2|TRBJ2-2|NA
CASSQVSAGRVGELFF
TGTGCCAGCAGCCAAGTTTCGGCGGGGAGGGTCGGGGAGCTGTTTTTT
>TRBV7-2|TRBD1|TRBJ1-2|NA
CASSLESTGGYGYTF
TGTGCCAGCAGCTTAGAGTCAACAGGGGGATATGGCTACACCTTC
>TRBV29-1|NA|TRBJ1-2|NA
CSVLTDNYGYTF
TGCAGCGTTTTGACGGACAATTATGGCTACACCTTC
>TRBV7-9|NA|TRBJ1-1|once
CASSLETGDTEAFF
TGTGCCAGCAGCTTAGAGACGGGGGACACTGAAGCTTTCTTT
>TRBV15|TRBD2|TRBJ2-1|once
CATEGGLALPDYNEQFF
TGTGCCACAGAGGGGGGACTAGCCCTTCCTGATTACAATGAGCAGTTCTTC
>TRBV9|TRBD2|TRBJ2-5|NA
CASSETRGGETQYF
TGTGCCAGCAGCGAGACACGGGGGGGAGAGACCCAGTACTTC
>TRBV18|NA|TRBJ1-5|NA
CASSPPNREAQPQHF
TGTGCCAGCTCACCACCGAACAGGGAAGCTCAGCCCCAGCATTTT
>TRBV15|NA|TRBJ2-3|NA
CATSRAAGGTDTQYF
TGTGCCACCAGCAGAGCAGCGGGCGGGACAGATACGCAGTATTTT
>TRBV10-3|TRBD2|TRBJ2-3|NA
CAISGTSGGRVDTQYF
TGTGCCATCAGTGGGACTAGCGGGGGCCGGGTAGATACGCAGTATTTT
>TRBV10-3|NA|TRBJ1-3|NA
CAIGPGGENTIYF
TGTGCCATCGGGCCCGGGGGTGAAAACACCATATATTTT
>TRBV10-2|NA|TRBJ1-5|NA
CASRAIGGGQPQHF
TGCGCCAGCAGAGCTATAGGAGGAGGTCAGCCCCAGCATTTT
>TRBV5-4|TRBD2|TRBJ2-1|NA
CASSLGGGAKDEQFF
TGTGCCAGCAGCTTGGGCGGGGGGGCCAAGGATGAGCAGTTCTTC
>TRBV7-3|NA|TRBJ2-3|NA
CASSSGTFTDTQYF
TGTGCCAGCAGCTCTGGGACTTTCACAGATACGCAGTATTTT
>TRBV14|TRBD1|TRBJ1-1|NA
CASSQGTGSFEAFF
TGTGCCAGCAGCCAAGGGACAGGGTCTTTTGAAGCTTTCTTT
>TRBV7-3|NA|TRBJ2-3|once
CASSLGEDRRDTQYF
TGTGCCAGCAGCTTAGGGGAGGATAGAAGGGATACGCAGTATTTT
>TRBV6-5|NA|TRBJ1-5|NA
CASSPSGVLDQPQHF
TGTGCCAGCAGTCCCTCGGGGGTATTAGATCAGCCCCAGCATTTT
>TRBV19|NA|TRBJ1-1|NA
CASSTRGLNTEAFF
TGTGCCAGTAGTACCCGGGGATTGAACACTGAAGCTTTCTTT
>TRBV15|NA|TRBJ2-2|NA
CATTPVGVTGELFF
TGTGCCACCACGCCTGTCGGGGTCACCGGGGAGCTGTTTTTT
>TRBV7-3|NA|TRBJ1-3|once
CASSANAASSGNTIYF
TGTGCCAGCAGCGCGAATGCGGCGAGCTCTGGAAACACCATATATTTT
>TRBV12-5|NA|TRBJ1-1|NA
CASGPTTPNTEAFF
TGTGCTAGTGGCCCCACGACACCGAACACTGAAGCTTTCTTT
>TRBV25-1|NA|TRBJ1-1|NA
CASSEYKSSRGTEAFF
TGTGCCAGCAGTGAATATAAGTCGTCTAGGGGCACTGAAGCTTTCTTT
>TRBV6-6|NA|TRBJ1-1|NA
CASSDRQRTTEAFF
TGTGCCAGCAGTGACCGACAGAGGACCACTGAAGCTTTCTTT
>TRBV5-1|TRBD1|TRBJ2-7|NA
CASSLGGTGGVYEQYF
TGCGCCAGCAGCTTGGGAGGGACAGGGGGAGTCTACGAGCAGTACTTC
>TRBV4-3|TRBD2|TRBJ2-2|NA
CASSRVTSAGELFF
TGCGCCAGCAGCCGGGTAACTAGCGCCGGGGAGCTGTTTTTT
>TRBV7-8|NA|TRBJ2-3|NA
CASSLMATDTQYF
TGTGCCAGCAGCTTAATGGCCACAGATACGCAGTATTTT
>TRBV11-2|NA|TRBJ2-7|NA
CASSLGVAGSYEQYF
TGTGCCAGCAGCTTAGGGGTAGCAGGGTCCTACGAGCAGTACTTC
>TRBV5-1|NA|TRBJ1-5|NA
CASSLDSFSNQPQHF
TGCGCCAGCAGCTTGGACAGCTTTAGCAATCAGCCCCAGCATTTT
>TRBV11-3|TRBD1|TRBJ1-2|NA
CASSLGQAGYTF
TGTGCCAGCAGCTTGGGACAGGCTGGCTACACCTTC
>TRBV9|NA|TRBJ1-1|once
CASSVGEGGGNTEAFF
TGTGCCAGCAGCGTGGGGGAGGGCGGTGGGAACACTGAAGCTTTCTTT
>TRBV19|NA|TRBJ2-1|NA
CASSDPLRSNEQFF
TGTGCCAGTAGTGACCCACTACGTTCCAATGAGCAGTTCTTC
>TRBV10-2|NA|TRBJ2-7|NA
CASSDYGLGRFSYEQYF
TGCGCCAGCAGTGATTACGGACTGGGGAGATTCTCCTACGAGCAGTACTTC
>TRBV2|NA|TRBJ1-5|NA
CASRGLEGQPQHF
TGTGCCAGCAGGGGACTGGAGGGTCAGCCCCAGCATTTT
>TRBV7-3|NA|TRBJ2-2|few
CASSRPAGELFF
TGTGCCAGCAGTCGCCCAGCCGGGGAGCTGTTTTTT
>TRBV6-1|NA|TRBJ1-1|NA
CASKWGDTEAFF
TGTGCCAGCAAGTGGGGGGACACTGAAGCTTTCTTT
>TRBV6-6|NA|TRBJ1-1|NA
CASSYAGNTEAFF
TGTGCCAGCAGTTACGCAGGTAACACTGAAGCTTTCTTT
>TRBV18|NA|TRBJ2-1|once
CASSPRTGTYNEQFF
TGTGCCAGCTCACCTCGAACAGGTACCTACAATGAGCAGTTCTTC
>TRBV7-9|NA|TRBJ1-5|NA
CASSNDTGRERKPQHF
TGTGCCAGCAGCAATGATACAGGGCGGGAGAGGAAGCCCCAGCATTTT
>TRBV5-6|TRBD1|TRBJ1-1|NA
CASSVQGARTEAFF
TGTGCCAGCAGCGTACAGGGGGCGAGAACTGAAGCTTTCTTT